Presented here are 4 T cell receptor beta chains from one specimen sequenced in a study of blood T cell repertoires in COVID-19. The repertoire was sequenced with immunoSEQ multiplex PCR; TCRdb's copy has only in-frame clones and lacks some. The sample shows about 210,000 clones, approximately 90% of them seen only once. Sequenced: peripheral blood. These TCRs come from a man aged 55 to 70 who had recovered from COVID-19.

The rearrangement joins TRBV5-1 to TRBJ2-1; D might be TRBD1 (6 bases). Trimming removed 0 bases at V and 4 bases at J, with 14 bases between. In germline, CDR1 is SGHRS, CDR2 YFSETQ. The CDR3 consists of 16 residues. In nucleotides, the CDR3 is TGCGCCAGCAGCTTGGGATTGAGGACAGAGTACAATGAGCAGTTCTTC. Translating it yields CASSLGLRTEYNEQFF. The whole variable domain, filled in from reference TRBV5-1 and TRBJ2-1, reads KAGVTQTPRYLIKTRGQQVTLSCSPISGHRSVSWYQQTPGQGLQFLFEYFSETQRNKGNFPGRFSGRQFSNSRSEMNVSTLELGDSALYLCASSLGLRTEYNEQFFGPGTRLTVL.

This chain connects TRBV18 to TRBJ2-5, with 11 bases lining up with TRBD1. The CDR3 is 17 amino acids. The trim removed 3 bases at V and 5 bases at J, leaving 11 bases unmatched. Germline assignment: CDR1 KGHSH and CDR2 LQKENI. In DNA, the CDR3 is TGTGCCAGCTCACCGCCGGGACAGGGGGGAACGGGGGAGACCCAGTACTTC. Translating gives CASSPPGQGGTGETQYF.

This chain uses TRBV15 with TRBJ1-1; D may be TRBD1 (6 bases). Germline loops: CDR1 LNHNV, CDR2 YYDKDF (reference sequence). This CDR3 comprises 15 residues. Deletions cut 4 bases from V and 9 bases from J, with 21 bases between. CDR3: CATSTQTGIGVKAFF. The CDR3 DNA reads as TGTGCCACCAGCACCCAGACAGGTATCGGGGTTAAAGCTTTCTTT.

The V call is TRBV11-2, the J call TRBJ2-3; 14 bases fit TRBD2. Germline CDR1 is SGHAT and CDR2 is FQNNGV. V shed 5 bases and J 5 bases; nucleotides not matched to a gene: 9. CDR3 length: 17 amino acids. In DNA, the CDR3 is TGTGCCAGCAGCGCCGGGACTAGCGGGGGTGATGGAGATACGCAGTATTTT. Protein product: CASSAGTSGGDGDTQYF.